These T cell receptor beta chains were read from a single sample in a study of T cells in Graves' hyperthyroidism and ophthalmopathy. Using its own MiXCR run on the multiplex PCR reads, TCRdb lists one record per CDR3 protein. Counted here are roughly 740,000 distinct CDR3 sequences, over 15% occurring once; the ten biggest clones make up 8.4%. Source material: blood. The source of these receptors is a man younger than 35 with Graves' hyperthyroidism. Each CDR3 is given with its conserved first and last residue. A D gene is named only where the DNA matches it firmly. Clone sizes are given selectively: once, few, many, or a class where the clone is expanded.

j_gene,abundance,d_gene,v_gene,CDR3aa,CDR3nt
TRBJ2-6,many,TRBD1,TRBV11-2,CASRPTGLSDGANVLTF,TGTGCCAGCAGACCGACAGGGCTCTCAGATGGAGCCAACGTCCTGACTTTC
TRBJ2-7,many,TRBD1,TRBV6-1,CASTQGQAYEQYF,TGTGCCAGCACACAGGGGCAAGCTTACGAGCAGTACTTC
TRBJ2-7,-,-,TRBV4-3,CASSQDFASSSYEQYF,TGCGCCAGCAGCCAAGATTTCGCCTCAAGCTCCTACGAGCAGTACTTC
TRBJ2-1,-,-,TRBV19,CASSNRAADEQFF,TGTGCCAGTAGTAACAGGGCGGCGGATGAGCAGTTCTTC
TRBJ2-1,few,TRBD2,TRBV30,CAWSSMPGLGPHREQFF,TGTGCCTGGAGCTCAATGCCGGGACTAGGACCCCACCGTGAGCAGTTCTTC
TRBJ1-5,few,TRBD1,TRBV2,CASSDRGGQPQHF,TGTGCCAGCAGTGACAGGGGGGGTCAGCCCCAGCATTTT
TRBJ2-5,many,-,TRBV11-2,CASSAGADNRETQYF,TGTGCCAGCAGCGCCGGGGCGGACAATCGAGAGACCCAGTACTTC
TRBJ1-4,-,-,TRBV6-1,CASRRGIEKLFF,TGTGCCAGCAGAAGGGGAATTGAAAAACTGTTTTTT
TRBJ2-7,few,TRBD1,TRBV14,CASSPQTGGPYEQYF,TGTGCCAGCAGCCCTCAGACAGGGGGGCCCTACGAGCAGTACTTC
TRBJ2-7,-,TRBD1,TRBV28,CASSWGQVNEQYF,TGTGCCAGCAGTTGGGGACAGGTCAACGAGCAGTACTTC
TRBJ2-5,few,-,TRBV5-6,CASSLFRGKEETQYF,TGTGCCAGCAGCTTGTTTCGGGGGAAGGAGGAGACCCAGTACTTC
TRBJ1-2,-,-,TRBV7-2,CASSLVAPAGYGYTF,TGTGCCAGCAGCTTAGTGGCACCAGCTGGCTATGGCTACACCTTC
TRBJ2-1,many,-,TRBV29-1,CSVDIDARYNEQFF,TGCAGCGTTGATATAGACGCCCGCTACAATGAGCAGTTCTTC
TRBJ2-6,-,TRBD1,TRBV6-1,CASSEYGGRGLFMSGANVLTF,TGTGCCAGCAGCGAATACGGCGGCAGGGGGCTTTTTATGTCTGGGGCCAACGTCCTGACTTTC
TRBJ2-3,few,-,TRBV28,CASSSAGRTDTQYF,TGTGCCAGCAGTTCGGCAGGCCGCACAGATACGCAGTATTTT
TRBJ2-7,many,-,TRBV7-8,CASSFRISYEQYF,TGTGCCAGCAGCTTCAGGATCTCCTACGAGCAGTACTTC
TRBJ2-7,many,TRBD1,TRBV2,CASMGLPGQSSYEQYF,TGTGCCAGCATGGGATTACCGGGACAGTCTTCTTACGAGCAGTACTTC
TRBJ2-7,few,TRBD1,TRBV28,CASQGTGDASYEQYF,TGTGCCAGTCAAGGGACAGGTGATGCCTCCTACGAGCAGTACTTC
TRBJ2-7,-,TRBD2,TRBV10-3,CATRPRASGDPYEQYF,TGTGCCACCAGGCCCCGTGCTAGCGGGGATCCTTACGAGCAGTACTTC
TRBJ2-5,many,-,TRBV2,CASSPQGGNQETQYF,TGTGCCAGCAGCCCCCAGGGTGGAAACCAAGAGACCCAGTACTTC
TRBJ1-5,many,-,TRBV28,CASSFLDHQPQHF,TGTGCCAGCAGTTTCCTTGACCATCAGCCCCAGCATTTT
TRBJ2-1,many,TRBD2,TRBV20-1,CSALTSGSYNEQFF,TGCAGTGCACTGACTAGCGGGAGTTACAATGAGCAGTTCTTC
TRBJ2-4,many,-,TRBV18,CASSPFSGNIQYF,TGTGCCAGCTCACCATTCAGCGGCAACATTCAGTACTTC
TRBJ2-7,many,TRBD1,TRBV6-1,CASSGDRGWYEQYF,TGTGCCAGCAGTGGCGACAGGGGGTGGTACGAGCAGTACTTC
TRBJ2-7,many,-,TRBV28,CASSLFRDDYEQYF,TGTGCCAGCAGCCTATTCCGGGACGACTACGAGCAGTACTTC
TRBJ1-1,few,TRBD1,TRBV27,CASSLFRDRADMNTEAFF,TGTGCCAGCAGTTTATTCCGGGACAGGGCCGACATGAACACTGAAGCTTTCTTT
TRBJ2-7,many,-,TRBV30,CAWSVRVSAAYEQYF,TGTGCCTGGAGTGTACGAGTGTCGGCAGCCTACGAGCAGTACTTC
TRBJ2-5,few,-,TRBV19,CASSIVHGQETQYF,TGTGCCAGTAGTATAGTTCACGGACAAGAGACCCAGTACTTC
TRBJ1-2,many,-,TRBV2,CASSEVEDSYGYTF,TGTGCCAGCAGTGAAGTGGAGGACAGCTATGGCTACACCTTC
TRBJ2-7,few,-,TRBV29-1,CSVELHSYEQYF,TGCAGCGTTGAACTACACTCCTACGAGCAGTACTTC
TRBJ2-3,many,-,TRBV7-9,CASQLGADTQYF,TGTGCCAGCCAGCTAGGAGCAGATACGCAGTATTTT
TRBJ2-1,-,TRBD2,TRBV12-3/TRBV12-4,CASTPGTSGRNEQFF,TGTGCCAGCACCCCCGGGACTAGCGGGAGGAATGAGCAGTTCTTC
TRBJ2-7,-,-,TRBV6-6,CASSYSLGTSYEQYF,TGTGCCAGCAGTTACTCTCTAGGGACGAGCTACGAGCAGTACTTC
TRBJ2-4,-,TRBD1,TRBV12-3/TRBV12-4,CASRPGQGAPAKNIQYF,TGTGCCAGCAGACCGGGACAGGGGGCGCCGGCCAAAAACATTCAGTACTTC
TRBJ1-2,-,-,TRBV20-1,CSARGWGSRVEGYTF,TGCAGTGCTAGAGGGTGGGGGAGCAGGGTCGAAGGCTACACCTTC
TRBJ1-5,-,TRBD1,TRBV6-1,CASSERGDRGQPQHF,TGTGCCAGCAGTGAACGAGGGGACAGGGGCCAGCCCCAGCATTTT
TRBJ2-7,-,-,TRBV5-6,CASSTRLNTYEQYF,TGTGCCAGCAGCACGCGACTAAACACCTACGAGCAGTACTTC
TRBJ2-1,few,-,TRBV19,CASSIFATSGEQFF,TGTGCCAGTAGTATATTTGCCACATCGGGTGAGCAGTTCTTC
TRBJ2-3,-,TRBD2,TRBV3-1,CASSQLAGVADTQYF,TGTGCCAGCAGCCAATTAGCGGGAGTCGCAGATACGCAGTATTTT
TRBJ2-1,many,-,TRBV5-1,CASSLVYRTASYNEQFF,TGCGCCAGCAGCTTGGTGTACCGGACGGCCTCCTACAATGAGCAGTTCTTC